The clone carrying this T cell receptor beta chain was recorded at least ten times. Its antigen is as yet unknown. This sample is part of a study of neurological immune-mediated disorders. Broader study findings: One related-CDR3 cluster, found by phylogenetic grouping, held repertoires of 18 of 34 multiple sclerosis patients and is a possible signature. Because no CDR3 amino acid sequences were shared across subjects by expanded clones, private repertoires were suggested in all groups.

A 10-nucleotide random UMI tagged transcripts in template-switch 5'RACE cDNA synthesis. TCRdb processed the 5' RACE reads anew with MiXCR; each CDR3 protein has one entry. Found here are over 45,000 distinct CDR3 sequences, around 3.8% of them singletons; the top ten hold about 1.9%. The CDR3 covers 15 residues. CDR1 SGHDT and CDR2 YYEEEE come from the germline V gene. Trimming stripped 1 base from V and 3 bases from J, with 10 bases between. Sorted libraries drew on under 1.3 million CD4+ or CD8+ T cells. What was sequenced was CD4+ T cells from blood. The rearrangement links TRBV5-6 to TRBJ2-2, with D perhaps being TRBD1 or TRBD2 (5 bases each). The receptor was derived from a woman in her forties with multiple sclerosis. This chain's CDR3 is CASSLWGFDTGELFF. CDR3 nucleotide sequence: TGTGCCAGCAGCTTGTGGGGGTTCGACACCGGGGAGCTGTTTTTT.